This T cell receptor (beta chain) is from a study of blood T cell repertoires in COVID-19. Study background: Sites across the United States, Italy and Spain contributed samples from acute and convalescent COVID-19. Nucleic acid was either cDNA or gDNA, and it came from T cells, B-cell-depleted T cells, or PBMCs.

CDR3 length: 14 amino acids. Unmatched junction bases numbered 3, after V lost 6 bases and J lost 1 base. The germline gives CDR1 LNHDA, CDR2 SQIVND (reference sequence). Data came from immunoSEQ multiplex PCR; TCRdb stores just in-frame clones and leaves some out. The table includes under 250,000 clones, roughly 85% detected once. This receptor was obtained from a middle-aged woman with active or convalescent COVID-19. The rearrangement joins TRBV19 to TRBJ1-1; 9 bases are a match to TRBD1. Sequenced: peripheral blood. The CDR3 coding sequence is TGTGCCAGTAGGAGACAGGGGGGGAACACTGAAGCTTTCTTT. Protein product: CASRRQGGNTEAFF.